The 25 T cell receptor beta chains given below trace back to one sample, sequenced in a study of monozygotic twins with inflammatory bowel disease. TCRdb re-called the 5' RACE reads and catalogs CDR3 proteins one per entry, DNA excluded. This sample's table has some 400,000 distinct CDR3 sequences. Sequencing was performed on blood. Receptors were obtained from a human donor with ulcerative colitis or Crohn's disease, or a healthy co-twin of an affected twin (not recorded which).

CDR3: CASSPGGAASYEQYF. The chain has TRBV4-3 and TRBJ2-7; checking the TCRdb D call of TRBD1 is not possible without DNA. In germline, CDR1 is LGHNA, CDR2 YSLEER. This CDR3 spans 15 amino acids.

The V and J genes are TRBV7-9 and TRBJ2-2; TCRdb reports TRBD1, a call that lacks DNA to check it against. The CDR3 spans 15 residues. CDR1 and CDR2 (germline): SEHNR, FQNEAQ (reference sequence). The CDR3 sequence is CASSPGGGVTGELFF.

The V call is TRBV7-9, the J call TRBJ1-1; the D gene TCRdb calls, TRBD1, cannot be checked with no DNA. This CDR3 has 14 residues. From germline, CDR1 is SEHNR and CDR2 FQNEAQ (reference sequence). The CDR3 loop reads CASSPTGDLRAAFF. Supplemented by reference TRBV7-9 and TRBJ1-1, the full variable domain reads DTGVSQNPRHKITKRGQNVTFRCDPISEHNRLYWYRQTLGQGPEFLTYFQNEAQLEKSRLLSDRFSAERPKGSFSTLEIQRTEQGDSAMYLCASSPTGDLRAAFFGQGTRLTVV.

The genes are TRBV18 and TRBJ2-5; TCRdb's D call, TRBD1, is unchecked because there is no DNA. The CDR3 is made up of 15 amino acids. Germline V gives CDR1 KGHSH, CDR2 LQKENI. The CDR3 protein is CASSDFGQKGETQYF.

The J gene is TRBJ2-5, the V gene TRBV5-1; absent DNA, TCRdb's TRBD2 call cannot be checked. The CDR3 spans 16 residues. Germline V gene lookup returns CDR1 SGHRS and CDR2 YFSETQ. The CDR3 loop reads CASSLTAGGNQETQYF.

CDR3 protein: CASSYSGTGRETQYF. This chain links TRBV6-5 with TRBJ2-5; without DNA, the TCRdb call of TRBD1 cannot be checked. In germline, CDR1 is MNHEY, CDR2 SVGAGI. The CDR3 spans 15 residues.

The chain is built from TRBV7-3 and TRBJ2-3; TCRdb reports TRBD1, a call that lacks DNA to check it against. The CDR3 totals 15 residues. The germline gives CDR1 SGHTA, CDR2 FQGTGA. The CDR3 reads CASSLGTPNTDTQYF.

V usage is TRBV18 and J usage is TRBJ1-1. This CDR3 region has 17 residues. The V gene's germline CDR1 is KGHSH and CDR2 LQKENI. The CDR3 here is CASSSSLVVGENTEAFF.

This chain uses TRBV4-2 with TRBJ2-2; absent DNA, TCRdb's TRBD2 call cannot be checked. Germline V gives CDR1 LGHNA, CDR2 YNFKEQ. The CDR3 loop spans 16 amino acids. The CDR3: CASSQGREGGTGELFF.

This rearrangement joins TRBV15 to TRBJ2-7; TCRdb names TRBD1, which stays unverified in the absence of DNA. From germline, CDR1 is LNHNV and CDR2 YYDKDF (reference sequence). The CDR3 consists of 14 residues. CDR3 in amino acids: CATSRVTGTAEQYF. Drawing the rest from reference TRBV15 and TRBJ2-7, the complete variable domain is DAMVIQNPRYQVTQFGKPVTLSCSQTLNHNVMYWYQQKSSQAPKLLFHYYDKDFNNEADTPDNFQSRRPNTSFCFLDIRSPGLGDTAMYLCATSRVTGTAEQYFGPGTRLTVT.

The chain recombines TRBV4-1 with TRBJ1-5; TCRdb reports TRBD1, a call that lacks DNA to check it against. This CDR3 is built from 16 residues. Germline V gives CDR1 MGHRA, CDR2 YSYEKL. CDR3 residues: CASSSRGGERGQPQHF.

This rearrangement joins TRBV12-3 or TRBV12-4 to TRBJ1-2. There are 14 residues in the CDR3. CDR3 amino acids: CASSPPRVGWGYTF.

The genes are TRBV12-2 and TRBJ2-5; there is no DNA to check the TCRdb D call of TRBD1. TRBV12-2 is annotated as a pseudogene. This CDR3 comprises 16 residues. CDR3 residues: CASRLAKRGGRETQYF.

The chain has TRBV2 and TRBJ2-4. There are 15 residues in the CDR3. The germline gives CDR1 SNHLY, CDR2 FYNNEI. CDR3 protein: CASSEEALAKNIQYF.

The CDR3: CASYREPGDTQYF. The chain joins TRBV5-1 to TRBJ2-3; absent DNA, TCRdb's TRBD1 call cannot be checked. The CDR3 runs 13 residues. Germline V gives CDR1 SGHRS, CDR2 YFSETQ.

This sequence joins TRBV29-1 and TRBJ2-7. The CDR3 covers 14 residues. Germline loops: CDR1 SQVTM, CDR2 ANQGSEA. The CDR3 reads CSVASQVGSYEQYF.

CDR3 residues: CASSLVLAGVSRDYEQYF. This chain connects TRBV28 to TRBJ2-7; there is no DNA to check the TCRdb D call of TRBD2. Germline V gives CDR1 MDHEN, CDR2 SYDVKM. The CDR3 is 18 residues long. The full variable domain, with the rest looked up from reference TRBV28 and TRBJ2-7, is DVKVTQSSRYLVKRTGEKVFLECVQDMDHENMFWYRQDPGLGLRLIYFSYDVKMKEKGDIPEGYSVSREKKERFSLILESASTNQTSMYLCASSLVLAGVSRDYEQYFGPGTRLTVT.

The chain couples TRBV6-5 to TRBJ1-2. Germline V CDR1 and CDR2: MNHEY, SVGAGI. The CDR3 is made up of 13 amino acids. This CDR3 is CASRAASGRGYTF.

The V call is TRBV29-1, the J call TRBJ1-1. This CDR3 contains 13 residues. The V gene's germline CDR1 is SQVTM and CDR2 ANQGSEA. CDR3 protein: CSVEDLENTEAFF.

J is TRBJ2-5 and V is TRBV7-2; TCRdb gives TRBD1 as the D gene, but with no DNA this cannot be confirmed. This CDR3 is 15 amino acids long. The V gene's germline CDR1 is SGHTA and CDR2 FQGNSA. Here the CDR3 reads CASSLTGGNHETQYF.

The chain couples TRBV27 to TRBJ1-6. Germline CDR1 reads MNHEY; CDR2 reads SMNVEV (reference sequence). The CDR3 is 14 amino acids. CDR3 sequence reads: CASSLDPDLSPLHF.

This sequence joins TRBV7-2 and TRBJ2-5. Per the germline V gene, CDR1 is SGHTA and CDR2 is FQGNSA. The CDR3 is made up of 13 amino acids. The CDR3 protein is CASSLANQETQYF.

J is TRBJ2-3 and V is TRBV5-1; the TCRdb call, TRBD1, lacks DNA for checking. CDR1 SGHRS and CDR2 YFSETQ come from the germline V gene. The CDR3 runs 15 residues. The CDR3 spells CASSLDPGRSDTQYF.

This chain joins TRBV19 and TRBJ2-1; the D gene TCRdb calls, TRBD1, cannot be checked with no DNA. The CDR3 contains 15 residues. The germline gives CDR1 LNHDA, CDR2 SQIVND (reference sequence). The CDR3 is CASSIIPATPNEQFF.

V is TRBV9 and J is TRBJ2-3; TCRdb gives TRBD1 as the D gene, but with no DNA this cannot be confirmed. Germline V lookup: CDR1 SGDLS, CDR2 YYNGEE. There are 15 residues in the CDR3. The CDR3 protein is CASSPRQGGTDTQYF. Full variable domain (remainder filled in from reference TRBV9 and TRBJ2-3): DSGVTQTPKHLITATGQRVTLRCSPRSGDLSVYWYQQSLDQGLQFLIQYYNGEERAKGNILERFSAQQFPDLHSELNLSSLELGDSALYFCASSPRQGGTDTQYFGPGTRLTVL.